A selection of T cell receptor beta chains follows, all from one sample in a study of T cell responses to AZD1222 COVID-19 vaccine. The repertoire was sequenced with immunoSEQ multiplex PCR; TCRdb's copy has only in-frame clones and lacks some. The sample lists over 100,000 clones, more than 75% occurring once. This material consisted of peripheral blood, taken 28 days after the second AZD1222 dose. Receptor source: an adult who received the AZD1222 COVID-19 vaccine. The CDR3 runs from the conserved cysteine through the conserved F or W. D genes are given only for firm matches. Expanded clones are given a class, and other clones once, few, many or no size at all.

>NA|TRBV7-9|TRBJ2-4|15|NA
CASSLGRFGENIQYF
TGTGCCAGCAGCCTAGGACGCTTTGGGGAAAACATTCAGTACTTC
>once|TRBV29-1|TRBJ2-3|15|TRBD2
CSVVSFGGTSDTQYF
TGCAGCGTTGTATCGTTCGGGGGGACGTCAGATACGCAGTATTTT
>NA|TRBV5-1|TRBJ1-4|15|NA
CASSLDGQLNEKLFF
TGCGCCAGCAGCTTGGATGGGCAGCTTAATGAAAAACTGTTTTTT
>NA|TRBV24-1|TRBJ1-6|17|NA
CATGYRGRFSYNSPLHF
TGTGCCACCGGCTATCGCGGACGGTTTTCCTATAATTCACCCCTCCACTTT
>NA|TRBV5-4|TRBJ2-2|16|TRBD2
CASSLGGRAVTGELFF
TGTGCCAGCAGCTTGGGCGGGAGGGCTGTCACCGGGGAGCTGTTTTTT
>NA|TRBV24-1|TRBJ1-1|15|TRBD1
CATSDSRTGGSEAFF
TGTGCCACCAGTGATTCGAGGACAGGGGGTTCTGAAGCTTTCTTT
>once|TRBV9|TRBJ2-1|15|TRBD2
CASSAAGRAYNEQFF
TGTGCCAGCAGCGCAGCGGGAAGAGCCTACAATGAGCAGTTCTTC
>NA|TRBV6-5|TRBJ1-1|15|NA
CASSHRGTTGSEAFF
TGTGCCAGCAGTCATAGAGGGACAACGGGCTCTGAAGCTTTCTTT
>NA|TRBV7-3|TRBJ1-6|18|NA
CASSLMSPESSYNSPLHF
TGTGCCAGCAGCTTAATGTCGCCAGAGAGCTCCTATAATTCACCCCTCCACTTT
>NA|TRBV10-3|TRBJ1-2|13|TRBD1
CAISEMDRGLGTF
TGTGCCATCAGTGAGATGGACAGGGGGCTTGGCACCTTC
>NA|TRBV27|TRBJ1-6|14|TRBD1
CASSRQGGRSPLHF
TGTGCCAGCAGTCGACAGGGAGGTAGGTCACCCCTCCACTTT
>NA|TRBV10-3|TRBJ1-3|16|NA
CAISESGFVAGNTIYF
TGTGCCATCAGTGAGTCAGGGTTCGTTGCTGGAAACACCATATATTTT
>NA|TRBV5-1|TRBJ2-7|15|TRBD1
CASSSGQILSYEQYF
TGCGCCAGCAGCTCGGGACAGATACTCTCCTACGAGCAGTACTTC
>NA|TRBV30|TRBJ2-5|14|TRBD1
CAWSVLTGEETQYF
TGTGCCTGGAGTGTACTAACAGGGGAAGAGACCCAGTACTTC
>NA|TRBV7-2|TRBJ1-2|13|TRBD1
CVSSLGQGYGYTF
TGTGTCAGCAGCTTAGGACAGGGATATGGCTACACCTTC
>NA|TRBV7-8|TRBJ1-2|16|NA
CASSFLYTDRKDGYTF
TGTGCCAGCAGCTTCCTCTACACCGACAGGAAGGATGGCTACACCTTC
>NA|TRBV5-4|TRBJ2-2|16|TRBD1
CASSLEGQGYTGELFF
TGTGCCAGCAGCTTGGAGGGACAGGGTTACACCGGGGAGCTGTTTTTT
>NA|TRBV7-9|TRBJ1-2|14|NA
CASSLGAGNYGYTF
TGTGCCAGCAGCTTAGGGGCCGGTAACTATGGCTACACCTTC
>NA|TRBV2|TRBJ2-2|14|NA
CASSDTNSIGELFF
TGTGCCAGCAGTGATACTAATAGCATCGGGGAGCTGTTTTTT
>NA|TRBV29-1|TRBJ1-2|12|NA
CSVGSPGDGYTF
TGCAGCGTGGGATCACCAGGGGATGGCTACACCTTC
>NA|TRBV18|TRBJ1-4|16|TRBD1
CASSLRQGATNEKLFF
TGTGCCAGCTCACTTCGACAGGGGGCAACTAATGAAAAACTGTTTTTT